This T cell receptor beta chain was captured by sequencing in a study of siplizumab effects on memory and regulatory T cells. The study's findings and limits: Significant reduction of alloreactive sequences traceable to unstimulated CD4+ memory cells was observed with siplizumab. Tracing alloreactive clones into unstimulated subsets worked for only a minor fraction of them. Greater diversity than memory cells seemed evident in naive T cells, which also appeared to be major alloresponse contributors.

With regard to this clone: Its antigen remains unknown.

Germline V gene lookup returns CDR1 SGDLS and CDR2 YYNGEE. The CDR3 is 15 residues long. Trimming took off 4 bases at V and 5 bases at J, with 19 bases between the two ends. Assays captured 10^5 or so TCR templates per sample. The protocol was immunoSEQ multiplex PCR, while the TCRdb copy is restricted to in-frame clones and leaves out a portion. The table records roughly 68,000 clones, 95% to 98% of them present only once. The chain combines TRBV9 with TRBJ2-7; D perhaps matches TRBD1 (6 bases). This TCR came from a human donor in good health. The sample comprised naive CD8+ T cells sorted from blood. CDR3 loop: CASSLSAGTNHEQYF. CDR3 DNA: TGTGCCAGCAGCCTCTCCGCCGGGACAAATCACGAGCAGTACTTC.